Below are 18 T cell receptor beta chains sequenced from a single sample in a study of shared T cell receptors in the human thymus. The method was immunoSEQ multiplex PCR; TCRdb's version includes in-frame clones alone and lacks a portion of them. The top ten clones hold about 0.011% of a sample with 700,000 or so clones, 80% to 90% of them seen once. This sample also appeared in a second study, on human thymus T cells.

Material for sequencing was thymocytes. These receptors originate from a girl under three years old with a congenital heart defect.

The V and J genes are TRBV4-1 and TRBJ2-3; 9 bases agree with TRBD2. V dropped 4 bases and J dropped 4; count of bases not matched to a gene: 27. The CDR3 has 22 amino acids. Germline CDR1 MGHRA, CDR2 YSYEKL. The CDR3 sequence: CASSLHPLYDLLAGRMADTQYF. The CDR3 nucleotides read TGCGCCAGCAGCCTCCACCCCCTATACGACCTCCTAGCGGGGAGGATGGCAGATACGCAGTATTTT.

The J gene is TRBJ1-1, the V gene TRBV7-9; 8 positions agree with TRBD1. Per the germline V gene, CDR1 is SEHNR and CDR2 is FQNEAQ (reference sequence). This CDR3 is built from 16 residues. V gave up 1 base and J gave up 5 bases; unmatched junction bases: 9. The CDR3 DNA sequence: TGTGCCAGCAGCTTAGTCAGGGGGCGAGGGCGGACTGAAGCTTTCTTT. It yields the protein CASSLVRGRGRTEAFF.

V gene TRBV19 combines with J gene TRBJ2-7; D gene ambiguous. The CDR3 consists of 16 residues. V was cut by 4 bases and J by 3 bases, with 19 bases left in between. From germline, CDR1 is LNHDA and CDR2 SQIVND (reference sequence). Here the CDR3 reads CASSTQTPLEVYEQYF. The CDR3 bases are TGTGCCAGTAGTACCCAAACACCCCTAGAGGTCTACGAGCAGTACTTC.

CDR3 sequence reads: CASRLVGYNEQFF. The CDR3, as DNA: TGTGCCAGCAGACTAGTAGGTTACAATGAGCAGTTCTTC. This chain joins TRBV6-1 and TRBJ2-1, with a possible D match to TRBD2 (5 bases). The CDR3 is 13 amino acids. V lost 6 bases and J 4 bases, leaving 10 bases between the germline ends. Per the germline V gene, CDR1 is MNHNS and CDR2 is SASEGT.

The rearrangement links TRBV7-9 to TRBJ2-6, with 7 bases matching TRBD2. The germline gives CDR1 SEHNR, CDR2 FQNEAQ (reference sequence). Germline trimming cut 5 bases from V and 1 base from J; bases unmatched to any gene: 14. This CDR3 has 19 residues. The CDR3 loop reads CASSPLNRAGTSGANVLTF. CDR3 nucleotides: TGTGCCAGCAGCCCTCTCAACCGAGCGGGGACTTCTGGGGCCAACGTCCTGACTTTC.

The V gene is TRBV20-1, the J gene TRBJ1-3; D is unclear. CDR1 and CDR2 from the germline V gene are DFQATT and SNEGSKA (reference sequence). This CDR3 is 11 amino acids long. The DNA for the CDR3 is TGCAGAAGAGGGCTAGGAAACACCATATATTTT. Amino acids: CRRGLGNTIYF.

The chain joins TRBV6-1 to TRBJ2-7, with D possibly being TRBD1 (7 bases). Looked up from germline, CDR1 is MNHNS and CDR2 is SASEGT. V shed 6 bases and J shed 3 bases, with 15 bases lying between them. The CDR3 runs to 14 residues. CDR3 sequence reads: CASRRDSLRYEQYF. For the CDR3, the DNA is TGTGCCAGCAGGCGGGACAGCCTACGCTACGAGCAGTACTTC.

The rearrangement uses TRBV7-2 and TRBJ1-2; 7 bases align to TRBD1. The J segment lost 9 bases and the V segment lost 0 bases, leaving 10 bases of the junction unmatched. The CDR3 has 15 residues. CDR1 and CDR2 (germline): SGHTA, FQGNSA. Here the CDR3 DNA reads TGTGCCAGCAGCTTAGCCGTACCTGACAGGGCCCGCTACACCTTC. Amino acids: CASSLAVPDRARYTF.

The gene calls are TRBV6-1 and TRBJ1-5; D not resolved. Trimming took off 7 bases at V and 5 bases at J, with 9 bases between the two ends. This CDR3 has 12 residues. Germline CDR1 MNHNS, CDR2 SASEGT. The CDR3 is CASTSTDQPQHF. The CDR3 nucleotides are TGTGCCAGCACCAGCACAGATCAGCCCCAGCATTTT.

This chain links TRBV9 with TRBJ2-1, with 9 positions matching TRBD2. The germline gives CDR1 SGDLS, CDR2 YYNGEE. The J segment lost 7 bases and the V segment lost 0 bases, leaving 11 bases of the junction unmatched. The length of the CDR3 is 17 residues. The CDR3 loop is CASSVVGGGGAGNEQFF. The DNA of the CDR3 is TGTGCCAGCAGCGTAGTAGGTGGCGGGGGGGCTGGGAATGAGCAGTTCTTC.

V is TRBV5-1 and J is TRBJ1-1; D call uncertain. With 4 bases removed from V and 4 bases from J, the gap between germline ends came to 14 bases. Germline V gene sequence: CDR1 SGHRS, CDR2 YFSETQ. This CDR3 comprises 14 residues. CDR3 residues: CASSPRRATTEAFF. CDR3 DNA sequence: TGCGCCAGCAGCCCCAGGAGGGCCACCACTGAAGCTTTCTTT.

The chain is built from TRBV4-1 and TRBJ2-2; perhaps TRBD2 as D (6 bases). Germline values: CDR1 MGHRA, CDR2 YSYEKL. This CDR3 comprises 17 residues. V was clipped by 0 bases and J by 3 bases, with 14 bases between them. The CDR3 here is CASSQDKASEDTGELFF. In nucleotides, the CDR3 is TGCGCCAGCAGCCAAGATAAGGCTAGCGAGGACACCGGGGAGCTGTTTTTT.

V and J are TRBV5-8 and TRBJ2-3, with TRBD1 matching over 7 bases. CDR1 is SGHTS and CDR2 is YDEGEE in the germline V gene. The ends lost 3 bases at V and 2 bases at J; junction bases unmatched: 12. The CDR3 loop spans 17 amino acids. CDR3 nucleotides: TGTGCCAGCAGCTCGCGTGAGGGGGCGATCCCCACAGATACGCAGTATTTT. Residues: CASSSREGAIPTDTQYF. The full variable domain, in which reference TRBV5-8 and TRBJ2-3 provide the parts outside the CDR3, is EAGVTQSPTHLIKTRGQQATLRCSPISGHTSVYWYQQALGLGLQFLLWYDEGEERNRGNFPPRFSGRQFPNYSSELNVNALELEDSALYLCASSSREGAIPTDTQYFGPGTRLTVL.

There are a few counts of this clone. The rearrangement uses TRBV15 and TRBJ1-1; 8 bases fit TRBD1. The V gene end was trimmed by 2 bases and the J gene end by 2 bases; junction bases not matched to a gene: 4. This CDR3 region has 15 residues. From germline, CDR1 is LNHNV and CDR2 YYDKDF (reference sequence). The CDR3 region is CATSRHAGGNTEAFF. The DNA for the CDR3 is TGTGCCACCAGCAGACATGCAGGGGGCAACACTGAAGCTTTCTTT.

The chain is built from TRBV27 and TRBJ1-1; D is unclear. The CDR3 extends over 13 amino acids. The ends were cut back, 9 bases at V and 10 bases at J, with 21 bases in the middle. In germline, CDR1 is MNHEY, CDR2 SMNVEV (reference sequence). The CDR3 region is CASRSEGHCGAFF. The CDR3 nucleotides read TGTGCCAGTAGATCTGAGGGCCATTGTGGAGCTTTCTTT.

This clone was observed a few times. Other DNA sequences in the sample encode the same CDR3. The CDR3 sequence: CASSLGGLNTEAFF. The DNA of the CDR3 is TGCGCCAGCAGCTTGGGGGGGCTGAACACTGAAGCTTTCTTT. V gene TRBV5-1 combines with J gene TRBJ1-1; possibly TRBD1 for D (6 bases). The CDR3 spans 14 residues. From germline, CDR1 is SGHRS and CDR2 YFSETQ. With 0 bases removed from V and 0 bases from J, the gap between germline ends came to 6 bases.

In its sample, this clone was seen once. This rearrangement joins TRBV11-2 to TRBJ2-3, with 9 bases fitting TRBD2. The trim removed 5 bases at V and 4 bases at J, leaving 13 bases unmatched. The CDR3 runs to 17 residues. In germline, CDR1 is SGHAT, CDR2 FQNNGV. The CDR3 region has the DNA TGTGCCAGCAGCCGCGCCCCGTCGCGGGGGGGCTCAGATACGCAGTATTTT. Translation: CASSRAPSRGGSDTQYF.

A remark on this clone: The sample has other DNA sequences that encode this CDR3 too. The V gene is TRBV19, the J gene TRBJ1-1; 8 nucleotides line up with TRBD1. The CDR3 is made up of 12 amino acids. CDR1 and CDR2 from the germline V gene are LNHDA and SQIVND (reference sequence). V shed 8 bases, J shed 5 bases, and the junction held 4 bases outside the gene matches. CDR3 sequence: CASSRGQTEAFF. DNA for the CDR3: TGTGCCAGTTCCAGGGGGCAAACTGAAGCTTTCTTT.